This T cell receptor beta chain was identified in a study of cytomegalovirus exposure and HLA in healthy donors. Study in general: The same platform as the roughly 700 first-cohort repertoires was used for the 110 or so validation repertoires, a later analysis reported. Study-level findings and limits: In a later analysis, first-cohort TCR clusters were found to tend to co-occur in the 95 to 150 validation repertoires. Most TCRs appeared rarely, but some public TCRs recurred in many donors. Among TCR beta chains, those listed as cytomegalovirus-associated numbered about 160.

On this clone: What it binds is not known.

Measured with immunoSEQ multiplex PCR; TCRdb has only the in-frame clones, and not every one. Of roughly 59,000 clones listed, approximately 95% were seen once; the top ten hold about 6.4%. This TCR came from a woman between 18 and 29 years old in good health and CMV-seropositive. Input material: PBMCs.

As DNA, the CDR3 is TGTGCCAGCAGCTTAGTGGGCAGCTCCTACGAGCAGTACTTC. Its protein is CASSLVGSSYEQYF. The V gene is TRBV7-9, the J gene TRBJ2-7; D is unclear. From germline, CDR1 is SEHNR and CDR2 FQNEAQ (reference sequence). This CDR3 contains 14 residues. V lost 1 base and J lost 0, with 7 bases in between.